Listed below are T cell receptor beta chains from one sample, sequenced in a study of T cells after yellow fever vaccination. One entry per CDR3 protein, called by TCRdb with MiXCR from the 5' RACE reads. The sample contains 200,000 to 300,000 distinct CDR3 sequences, 10% to 15% of which appear only once. Specimen: CD4+ T cells sorted from PBMCs, collected 45 days after the yellow fever booster vaccination. These receptors all come from a man aged 25-45 years who received the YFV17D yellow fever vaccine. CDR3s include the opening cysteine and the closing phenylalanine or tryptophan. A D gene is named only where the DNA matches it firmly. The size entry is marked missing in some rows and otherwise reads once, few, many or a size class.

>TRBD1|TRBJ2-7|-|TRBV3-1
CASSNGQGAYEQYF
TGTGCCAGCAGCAACGGACAGGGGGCCTACGAGCAGTACTTC
>-|TRBJ2-1|-|TRBV7-7
CASSLPAGEQFF
TGTGCTAGCAGCTTACCGGCGGGTGAGCAGTTCTTC
>TRBD1|TRBJ2-5|many|TRBV7-9
CASSRTGAGETQYF
TGTGCCAGCAGCCGGACAGGGGCGGGAGAGACCCAGTACTTC
>TRBD1|TRBJ2-5|-|TRBV4-3
CASRSDRGDETQYF
TGCGCCAGCAGATCGGACAGGGGAGATGAGACCCAGTACTTC
>-|TRBJ2-1|many|TRBV7-2
CASGLNEQFF
TGTGCCAGCGGTCTAAATGAGCAGTTCTTC
>-|TRBJ2-7|few|TRBV29-1
CSVEFGAGGYEQYF
TGCAGCGTTGAATTCGGGGCAGGGGGGTACGAGCAGTACTTC
>TRBD2|TRBJ2-3|-|TRBV20-1
CSAYKRAGEETYF
TGCAGTGCTTACAAAAGAGCGGGAGAGGAGACGTATTTT
>TRBD2|TRBJ2-3|-|TRBV20-1
CSARASGRAIGTQYF
TGCAGTGCTAGAGCCAGCGGGAGGGCTATTGGTACGCAGTATTTT
>TRBD1|TRBJ1-2|few|TRBV5-1
CASTRDREGNTPGYTF
TGCGCCAGCACCCGGGACAGGGAGGGCAACACCCCAGGCTACACCTTC
>-|TRBJ2-7|-|TRBV5-1
CASSLAPGQTYEQYF
TGCGCCAGCAGCTTGGCCCCGGGACAAACTTACGAGCAGTACTTC
>TRBD1|TRBJ1-1|-|TRBV20-1
CSAPAGQTNTEAFF
TGCAGTGCCCCTGCGGGACAGACTAACACTGAAGCTTTCTTT
>TRBD1|TRBJ1-5|few|TRBV9
CASSRGQDQPQHF
TGTGCCAGCAGTCGCGGACAGGATCAGCCCCAGCATTTT
>TRBD2|TRBJ2-5|few|TRBV20-1
CSASSGLVSLETQYF
TGCAGTGCTAGCTCCGGACTAGTTTCTTTGGAGACCCAGTACTTC
>-|TRBJ2-5|many|TRBV5-1
CASSFQALQETQYF
TGCGCCAGCAGCTTCCAAGCCCTTCAAGAGACCCAGTACTTC
>-|TRBJ2-7|-|TRBV7-2
CASGRGDSYEQYF
TGTGCCAGCGGAAGGGGGGATTCCTACGAGCAGTACTTC
>TRBD2|TRBJ2-5|-|TRBV5-1
CASSLARLAGGSETQYF
TGCGCCAGCAGCTTGGCCCGACTAGCGGGAGGGTCAGAGACCCAGTACTTC
>-|TRBJ2-7|few|TRBV20-1
CSARGAVPPYEQYF
TGCAGTGCTAGAGGCGCAGTGCCGCCCTACGAGCAGTACTTC
>TRBD2|TRBJ2-1|few|TRBV11-2
CASSSMGLARGAYNEQFF
TGTGCCAGCAGTTCGATGGGACTAGCGCGTGGAGCCTACAATGAGCAGTTCTTC
>-|TRBJ2-3|-|TRBV5-6
CASSSPAPRSPHTDTQYF
TGTGCCAGCAGCTCACCGGCCCCGAGGTCCCCCCACACAGATACGCAGTATTTT
>-|TRBJ2-7|-|TRBV28
CASSLQGSAVRYF
TGTGCCAGCAGTTTACAGGGGAGTGCGGTTCGGTACTTC
>TRBD2|TRBJ2-5|-|TRBV6-5
CASSYSSSGGETQYF
TGTGCCAGCAGTTACTCTTCTAGCGGGGGGGAGACCCAGTACTTC
>TRBD1|TRBJ1-1|-|TRBV5-5
CASSGRTGWGNTEAFF
TGTGCCAGCAGCGGTCGGACAGGGTGGGGAAACACTGAAGCTTTCTTT
>-|TRBJ2-1|-|TRBV7-9
CASSPQSNEQFF
TGTGCCAGCAGCCCCCAAAGCAATGAGCAGTTCTTC
>-|TRBJ2-7|-|TRBV7-9
CASSLMSGPLEQYF
TGTGCCAGCAGCTTAATGAGCGGGCCTCTGGAGCAGTACTTC
>-|TRBJ2-7|-|TRBV3-1
CASSQTQVLHEQYF
TGTGCCAGCAGCCAAACGCAGGTTCTCCACGAGCAGTACTTC
>TRBD2|TRBJ2-7|few|TRBV5-1
CASSLREWRYEQYF
TGCGCCAGTAGCCTGCGGGAGTGGCGCTACGAGCAGTACTTC
>-|TRBJ2-3|many|TRBV20-1
CSLRLEPTQYF
TGCAGCCTCCGCCTTGAACCTACGCAGTATTTT
>TRBD1|TRBJ2-2|few|TRBV18
CASSQQMTGTENTGELFF
TGTGCCAGCTCACAACAAATGACGGGGACAGAGAACACCGGGGAGCTGTTTTTT
>TRBD2|TRBJ2-4|many|TRBV29-1
CSVRLAGGWRGVQYF
TGCAGCGTTCGACTAGCGGGAGGGTGGAGGGGAGTTCAGTACTTC
>TRBD1|TRBJ2-1|many|TRBV20-1
CSAISQDRGHYNEQFF
TGCAGTGCTATTTCCCAGGACAGGGGGCACTACAATGAGCAGTTCTTC
>TRBD2|TRBJ2-2|-|TRBV10-3
CAIRGLAGNTGELFF
TGTGCCATCAGGGGACTAGCGGGGAACACCGGGGAGCTGTTTTTT
>-|TRBJ2-7|many|TRBV7-9
CASSLVSEYEQYF
TGTGCCAGCAGCTTAGTATCCGAATACGAGCAGTACTTC
>TRBD1|TRBJ1-5|-|TRBV11-3
CASSLETGGNQPQHF
TGTGCCAGCAGCTTAGAGACAGGGGGCAACCAGCCCCAGCATTTT
>-|TRBJ2-6|-|TRBV5-6
CASSLSGNSGANVLTF
TGTGCCAGCAGCTTGAGTGGCAATTCTGGGGCCAACGTCCTGACTTTC
>-|TRBJ2-1|-|TRBV5-6
CASSFGGRPYNEQFF
TGTGCCAGCAGCTTCGGTGGGAGGCCTTACAATGAGCAGTTCTTC
>-|TRBJ1-5|-|TRBV12-3/TRBV12-4
CASSQGSGPQHF
TGTGCCAGCAGTCAGGGTTCTGGGCCCCAGCATTTT
>TRBD2|TRBJ2-5|few|TRBV9
CASSVAPPLAGNDQETQYF
TGTGCCAGCAGCGTAGCCCCCCCGCTAGCGGGTAACGACCAAGAGACCCAGTACTTC
>-|TRBJ2-3|-|TRBV7-2
CASSQLVSTDTQYF
TGTGCCAGCAGCCAACTAGTGAGCACAGATACGCAGTATTTT
>TRBD2|TRBJ2-1|few|TRBV19
CASSSGSDWNEQFF
TGTGCCAGTAGTAGCGGGAGCGACTGGAATGAGCAGTTCTTC
>-|TRBJ2-3|-|TRBV20-1
CSARDLVATGTDTQYF
TGCAGTGCTAGAGATCTCGTTGCGACGGGCACAGATACGCAGTATTTT
>-|TRBJ2-5|few|TRBV18
CASSPLAGGQETQYF
TGTGCCAGCAGCCCCCTAGCTGGAGGGCAAGAGACCCAGTACTTC
>TRBD2|TRBJ2-3|-|TRBV20-1
CSARTSGSPTDTQYF
TGCAGTGCTAGGACTAGCGGGAGCCCCACAGATACGCAGTATTTT
>-|TRBJ2-1|-|TRBV10-3
CAIGTGSTYNEQFF
TGTGCCATCGGTACGGGTTCCACCTACAATGAGCAGTTCTTC
>TRBD2|TRBJ2-4|few|TRBV20-1
CSATKLAGESNIQYF
TGCAGTGCTACCAAACTAGCGGGAGAAAGTAACATTCAGTACTTC
>TRBD1|TRBJ2-2|many|TRBV20-1
CSATITAPGTGYTGELFF
TGCAGTGCCACGATTACCGCTCCCGGGACAGGGTACACCGGGGAGCTGTTTTTT
>TRBD1|TRBJ1-5|-|TRBV9
CASSASDRGGGQPQHF
TGTGCCAGCAGCGCCTCTGACAGGGGTGGAGGTCAGCCCCAGCATTTT